These T cell receptor beta chains were read from a single sample in a study of blood T cell repertoires in COVID-19. Clones were read by immunoSEQ multiplex PCR, and TCRdb kept only the in-frame ones, dropping some. The table includes approximately 180,000 clones, around nine tenths detected once. The sample was peripheral blood. Receptors originate from a woman in her 70s with COVID-19, enrolled during active disease. The conserved cysteine and the conserved F or W are not part of the CDR3 here. The order of the fields is D gene, V gene, J gene, CDR3 protein. D genes are given only for firm matches.

d_gene: TRBD2; v_gene: TRBV19; j_gene: TRBJ2-3; CDR3aa: ASSIASGSGPDTQY
d_gene: TRBD2; v_gene: TRBV5-4; j_gene: TRBJ2-5; CDR3aa: ASSRTSGSIETQY
d_gene: TRBD1; v_gene: TRBV7-9; j_gene: TRBJ1-5; CDR3aa: ASSSTGVGQPQH
d_gene: -; v_gene: TRBV19; j_gene: TRBJ2-2; CDR3aa: ASTTISFTGELF
d_gene: -; v_gene: TRBV19; j_gene: TRBJ1-5; CDR3aa: ASRPAFGGRTRSNQPQH
d_gene: -; v_gene: TRBV5-4; j_gene: TRBJ2-2; CDR3aa: ASSLALTGELF
d_gene: -; v_gene: TRBV3-1/TRBV3-2; j_gene: TRBJ1-2; CDR3aa: ASSPTGGNNYGYT
d_gene: TRBD2; v_gene: TRBV4-3; j_gene: TRBJ2-7; CDR3aa: ASSQDSGGTREQY
d_gene: TRBD1; v_gene: TRBV24-1; j_gene: TRBJ1-1; CDR3aa: ATTRTGGTEAF
d_gene: TRBD1; v_gene: TRBV25-1; j_gene: TRBJ2-3; CDR3aa: ASSEVLGQGAGDTQY
d_gene: -; v_gene: TRBV28; j_gene: TRBJ1-4; CDR3aa: ASSTAGVGNEKLF
d_gene: -; v_gene: TRBV5-1; j_gene: TRBJ2-2; CDR3aa: ASSLGSTNTGELF
d_gene: TRBD1; v_gene: TRBV19; j_gene: TRBJ1-2; CDR3aa: ASSTDRRYT
d_gene: -; v_gene: TRBV6-5; j_gene: TRBJ2-2; CDR3aa: ASRATGELF
d_gene: -; v_gene: TRBV5-5; j_gene: TRBJ2-7; CDR3aa: ASSRVWGGQDYPSSYEQY
d_gene: -; v_gene: TRBV3-1/TRBV3-2; j_gene: TRBJ1-3; CDR3aa: ASSQEGDTIY
d_gene: -; v_gene: TRBV7-3; j_gene: TRBJ2-1; CDR3aa: ASSRGQYYNEQF
d_gene: TRBD1; v_gene: TRBV5-5; j_gene: TRBJ2-7; CDR3aa: ASSVDRVATSTYEQY
d_gene: -; v_gene: TRBV3-1/TRBV3-2; j_gene: TRBJ1-1; CDR3aa: ASSPGGRRGTEAF
d_gene: TRBD1; v_gene: TRBV3-1/TRBV3-2; j_gene: TRBJ1-2; CDR3aa: ASSQDRNYGYT
d_gene: TRBD1; v_gene: TRBV28; j_gene: TRBJ1-2; CDR3aa: ASSFFPPRGREVGYGYT
d_gene: -; v_gene: TRBV28; j_gene: TRBJ1-4; CDR3aa: ASSLGGQGDEKLF
d_gene: TRBD2; v_gene: TRBV27; j_gene: TRBJ2-1; CDR3aa: ASSLRGLAGGREQF
d_gene: -; v_gene: TRBV6-6; j_gene: TRBJ2-5; CDR3aa: ASSSWALGGGETQY
d_gene: -; v_gene: TRBV29-1; j_gene: TRBJ1-2; CDR3aa: SVGVGQTYGYT
d_gene: TRBD2; v_gene: TRBV2; j_gene: TRBJ2-3; CDR3aa: ASSPRAGAYTDTQY
d_gene: -; v_gene: TRBV15; j_gene: TRBJ1-2; CDR3aa: ATSRGGTTYGYT
d_gene: -; v_gene: TRBV21-1; j_gene: TRBJ2-2; CDR3aa: ASSKPGRVYTGELF
d_gene: TRBD1; v_gene: TRBV5-1; j_gene: TRBJ2-7; CDR3aa: ASSPAGGHEQY
d_gene: -; v_gene: TRBV7-2; j_gene: TRBJ2-6; CDR3aa: ASSMRGSSGTSGANVLT
d_gene: -; v_gene: TRBV5-8; j_gene: TRBJ1-1; CDR3aa: AIPSRAGTEAF
d_gene: TRBD2; v_gene: TRBV2; j_gene: TRBJ2-3; CDR3aa: ASRWGLAGGKDTQY
d_gene: TRBD2; v_gene: TRBV5-4; j_gene: TRBJ2-7; CDR3aa: ASSFKVLAGTYEQY
d_gene: TRBD2; v_gene: TRBV6-4; j_gene: TRBJ2-1; CDR3aa: ASSLSGGPYNEQF
d_gene: TRBD1; v_gene: TRBV28; j_gene: TRBJ1-4; CDR3aa: ASRGQGYEKLF
d_gene: -; v_gene: TRBV10-3; j_gene: TRBJ1-2; CDR3aa: AIHSDRNYGYT